Listed below are T cell receptor beta chains from one sample, sequenced in a study of T cell repertoires in cytomegalovirus infection. Their specific antigens are unknown. One entry per CDR3 protein results from TCRdb running MiXCR on the reads. The profile shows approximately 990,000 distinct CDR3 sequences, roughly 31% of them singletons. Sequenced material: cultured CD8+ T cells from PBMCs, taken from culture after CMV antigen stimulation. These receptors were taken from a human donor in good health (CMV status not recorded). Some clones in this sample may be carry-over from other donors' samples. CDR3s include the opening cysteine and the closing phenylalanine or tryptophan. The order of the fields is J gene, V gene, CDR3 protein.

>TRBJ1-2|TRBV3-1
CASSQEDGYYGYTF
>TRBJ2-2|TRBV2
CASSSLGTADTGELFF
>TRBJ2-2|TRBV6-5
CASSWGVGTGELFF
>TRBJ2-3|TRBV7-8
CASSLAPGLSTDTQYF
>TRBJ1-1|TRBV27
CASSLLQGKGTEAFF
>TRBJ2-1|TRBV7-9
CASSPPGLAVDEQFF
>TRBJ2-2|TRBV7-9
CASSLSDRADGELFF
>TRBJ2-1|TRBV12-3/TRBV12-4
CASIGGRGSYNEQFF
>TRBJ2-7|TRBV6-8
CASSYSLFSVLEQYF
>TRBJ2-7|TRBV6-5
CASSYGHMDSYEQYF
>TRBJ2-5|TRBV19
CASSMNPGQGIETQYF
>TRBJ1-6|TRBV11-2
CASSLVGNTNSPLHF
>TRBJ1-2|TRBV27
CASIPSTGSSYGYTF
>TRBJ2-7|TRBV11-2
CASSLVSYIEQYF
>TRBJ2-3|TRBV11-2
CASSSWTGNTDTQYF
>TRBJ1-5|TRBV24-1
CATSGLKGGGSNQPQHF
>TRBJ2-2|TRBV7-9
CASYTNTGELFF
>TRBJ1-2|TRBV7-9
CASSEAGEQGGYGYTF
>TRBJ2-5|TRBV7-2
CASSSNGSPQETQYF
>TRBJ2-1|TRBV29-1
CSVEGVTYNEQFF
>TRBJ2-1|TRBV6-6
CASTPRVRDKAPYNEQFF
>TRBJ2-5|TRBV20-1
CSARATSGTQYF
>TRBJ1-1|TRBV19
CASSMPYRNSEAFF
>TRBJ1-4|TRBV7-6
CASSSLTGTNEKLFF
>TRBJ2-1|TRBV12-3/TRBV12-4
CASSLGTGEYNEQFF
>TRBJ2-1|TRBV15
CATSVHTVSYNEQFF
>TRBJ1-6|TRBV4-3
CASSQEPHLPSSYNSPLHF
>TRBJ1-1|TRBV15
CATSLPGRSNTEAFF
>TRBJ2-7|TRBV4-3
CASSRSPGTEDEQYF